The next 18 T cell receptor beta chains were all read from a single sample in a study of blood T cell repertoires in COVID-19. Only in-frame clones appear in the TCRdb table, and some are missing; sequencing was by immunoSEQ multiplex PCR. Altogether fewer than 150,000 clones are present, over 70% being singletons, with the ten largest covering about a fifth. Specimen: peripheral blood. All receptors come from an elderly man with acute or convalescent COVID-19.

Many counts were recorded for this clone. V is TRBV5-1 and J is TRBJ2-5, with a weak D call TRBD1 (5 bases). V dropped 7 bases and J dropped 7 bases, with 20 bases sitting between them. The CDR3 is 14 residues long. CDR1 SGHRS and CDR2 YFSETQ come from the germline V gene. Here the CDR3 DNA reads TGCGCCAGCTCCCCAAGGGGCGCGTTCGGGACCCAGTACTTC. This translates into CASSPRGAFGTQYF.

This clone has a count of ten or more. Other DNA sequences in the same sample also yield this CDR3. This chain uses TRBV14 with TRBJ2-5; D possibly corresponds to TRBD1 (6 bases). The CDR3 contains 14 residues. The V end was cut by 3 bases, the J end by 4 bases, with 12 bases between. Germline values: CDR1 SGHDN, CDR2 FVKESK. The CDR3 DNA follows: TGTGCCAGCAGCCAGGGGGCAAGGTCAGAGACCCAGTACTTC. Amino acid sequence: CASSQGARSETQYF.

The genes are TRBV10-3 and TRBJ2-1; 11 positions agree with TRBD2. CDR3 size: 16 residues. Per germline, CDR1 ENHRY and CDR2 SYGVKD. Trimming at V came to 4 bases and at J to 3 bases, leaving 5 bases not matched to a gene. The CDR3, as DNA: TGTGCCATCAGTGGGGAACTAGCGGGGGTCTACAATGAGCAGTTCTTC. Its translation: CAISGELAGVYNEQFF.

The gene calls are TRBV3-1 (or the pseudogene TRBV3-2) and TRBJ2-4; 8 nucleotides agree with TRBD1. Germline-derived CDR1 and CDR2 are LGHDT and YNNKEL (reference sequence). The CDR3 loop spans 18 amino acids. J was trimmed by 0 bases and V by 4 bases; bases with no gene match: 11. CDR3 region: CASSPTGQADLAKNIQYF. CDR3 nucleotide sequence: TGTGCCAGCAGCCCGACGGGACAGGCGGATCTAGCCAAAAACATTCAGTACTTC.

The CDR3 is CASSLSLGQGMNTEAFF. CDR3 DNA sequence: TGTGCCAGCAGTTTATCCCTGGGACAGGGGATGAACACTGAAGCTTTCTTT. The rearrangement uses TRBV28 and TRBJ1-1; 10 nucleotides agree with TRBD1. This CDR3 has 17 residues. Per germline, CDR1 MDHEN and CDR2 SYDVKM. Trimming removed 1 base from V and 0 bases from J; junction bases left unmatched: 5.

This clone appeared once. CDR3 nucleotide sequence: TGTGCCAGCAGTTACCCAGGTGGGACTGAAGCTTTCTTT. Protein product: CASSYPGGTEAFF. This sequence joins TRBV6-5 and TRBJ1-1; D unclear. With 2 bases removed from V and 5 bases from J, the gap between germline ends came to 9 bases. The CDR3 spans 13 residues. Germline V gene sequence: CDR1 MNHEY, CDR2 SVGAGI.

The chain recombines TRBV7-6 with TRBJ2-5; 14 nucleotides match TRBD2. CDR3 length: 18 amino acids. Germline loops: CDR1 SGHVS, CDR2 FNYEAQ. The V gene end was trimmed by 5 bases and the J gene end by 0 bases; junction bases not matched to a gene: 8. In nucleotides, the CDR3 is TGTGCCAGCAGCCCCGGACTAGCGGGGGGTTTTTACCAAGAGACCCAGTACTTC. It codes for CASSPGLAGGFYQETQYF.

The table lists this clone with a count of one. The chain carries TRBV5-6 and TRBJ1-1; 8 bases line up with TRBD1. The V segment lost 1 base and the J segment 4 bases; nucleotides outside the gene matches: 6. The CDR3 sequence is 15 residues long. In germline, CDR1 is SGHDT, CDR2 YYEEEE. CDR3 DNA sequence: TGTGCCAGCAGCTTGATTCAGGGGGCTGGCACTGAAGCTTTCTTT. It specifies CASSLIQGAGTEAFF.

J is TRBJ1-3 and V is TRBV7-2; tentative D call: TRBD1 (6 bases). Trimming shortened V by 4 bases and J by 7 bases, and 17 bases separated the two germline ends. This CDR3 comprises 15 residues. Germline V gene sequence: CDR1 SGHTA, CDR2 FQGNSA. The CDR3, as DNA: TGTGCCAGCAGCTCAGGACAGTTAGGGAAGAACACCATATATTTT. It translates to CASSSGQLGKNTIYF.

The genes are TRBV5-6 and TRBJ2-2; no clear D. The CDR3 loop spans 13 amino acids. V dropped 1 base and J dropped 2 bases, with 3 bases sitting between them. Germline-derived CDR1 and CDR2 are SGHDT and YYEEEE. The CDR3 sequence: CASSLLNTGELFF. The CDR3 coding sequence is TGTGCCAGCAGCTTGCTTAACACCGGGGAGCTGTTTTTT.

This clone appeared once. V and J are TRBV28 and TRBJ1-2, with D perhaps matching TRBD1 (5 bases). CDR1 is MDHEN and CDR2 is SYDVKM in the germline V gene. Deletions cut 6 bases from V and 4 bases from J, with 15 bases between. The CDR3 is made up of 14 amino acids. The CDR3 bases are TGTGCCAGCAGGGGGGGAGGGGCGGCCTATGGCTACACCTTC. Translated: CASRGGGAAYGYTF.

The chain recombines TRBV18 with TRBJ1-2, with D possibly TRBD1 on 5 matching bases. Germline CDR1 reads KGHSH; CDR2 reads LQKENI. V was trimmed by 3 bases and J by 8 bases, leaving 10 bases between them. CDR3 length equals 12 residues. CDR3 sequence: CASSPGGDGYTF. In DNA form, the CDR3 reads TGTGCCAGCTCACCGGGAGGGGACGGCTACACCTTC.

This chain links TRBV18 with TRBJ2-7; TRBD1 is a possible D gene (5 bases). The CDR3 has 13 residues. V lost 4 bases and J 2 bases, leaving 9 bases between the germline ends. Germline CDR1 is KGHSH and CDR2 is LQKENI. The CDR3 region is CASSRQGPYEQYF. CDR3 in DNA: TGTGCCAGCTCACGTCAGGGTCCCTACGAGCAGTACTTC.

The gene calls are TRBV10-3 and TRBJ1-5; D is undetermined. Germline V lookup: CDR1 ENHRY, CDR2 SYGVKD. The CDR3 sequence is 13 residues long. The germline V and J ends were trimmed by 2 bases and 7 bases, with 9 bases remaining between them. The CDR3 DNA follows: TGTGCCATCAGTGAGAAAAGGGAGCAGCCCCAGCATTTT. Residues: CAISEKREQPQHF.

The chain is built from TRBV5-1 and TRBJ2-7; 7 nucleotides align to TRBD1. The CDR3 is made up of 16 amino acids. The V gene end was trimmed by 1 base and the J gene end by 3 bases; junction bases not matched to a gene: 10. Germline assignment: CDR1 SGHRS and CDR2 YFSETQ. CDR3 loop: CASSLRTGQYIYEQYF. The CDR3 DNA reads as TGCGCCAGCAGCTTGAGGACAGGTCAATACATCTACGAGCAGTACTTC.

This clone was observed a single time. The rearrangement links TRBV3-1 (or the pseudogene TRBV3-2) to TRBJ1-2, with TRBD1 as a possible D gene (6 bases). Trimming cost V 3 bases and J 7 bases, with 27 bases left between them. The CDR3 runs 18 residues. Germline V gene sequence: CDR1 LGHDT, CDR2 YNNKEL (reference sequence). The CDR3 DNA reads TGTGCCAGCAGCCACGAACGATTACAGGGAAGCGATCTGGGTGGCTACACCTTC. This sequence encodes CASSHERLQGSDLGGYTF.

J is TRBJ1-1 and V is TRBV27; the match to TRBD1 covers 8 bases. J was trimmed by 6 bases and V by 6 bases; bases with no gene match: 15. CDR1 and CDR2 from the germline V gene are MNHEY and SMNVEV (reference sequence). This CDR3 is 16 amino acids long. The CDR3 loop reads CASSDILGQGSAEAFF. CDR3 nucleotide sequence: TGTGCCAGCAGCGATATCCTTGGACAGGGTTCCGCTGAAGCTTTCTTT.

This clone came up a few times. The V and J genes are TRBV19 and TRBJ1-2, with TRBD1 identical over 10 bases. The CDR3 consists of 18 residues. Germline values: CDR1 LNHDA, CDR2 SQIVND (reference sequence). The V and J ends lost 6 bases and 0 bases, in that order; junction bases with no gene match: 13. The CDR3 loop is CASSPRMGDRGPNYGYTF. The CDR3 DNA is TGTGCCAGTAGCCCCCGAATGGGGGACAGGGGTCCTAACTATGGCTACACCTTC.